This T cell receptor (beta chain) was sequenced during a study of blood T cell repertoires in COVID-19. Study context: The United States, Italy and Spain provided the acute and convalescent COVID-19 samples.

V gave up 5 bases and J gave up 8 bases; unmatched junction bases: 11. CDR1 and CDR2 from the germline V gene are SGHDN and FVKESK. The CDR3 has 15 amino acids. Clones were read by immunoSEQ multiplex PCR, and TCRdb kept only the in-frame ones, dropping some. The sample has 150,000 to 190,000 clones; about 85% are singletons. Material: peripheral blood. This TCR derives from a woman in her sixties with COVID-19, enrolled during active disease. V usage is TRBV14 and J usage is TRBJ1-4; 7 positions agree with TRBD1. The DNA for the CDR3 is TGTGCCAGCAGCTCCTTGACAGGGATCAGAGAAAAACTGTTTTTT. This sequence encodes CASSSLTGIREKLFF.